Listed here are 14 T cell receptor beta chains from one sample, sequenced in a study of T cell repertoires in cytomegalovirus infection. TCRdb processed the reads anew with MiXCR; each CDR3 protein has one entry. The sample yields 900,000 to 950,000 distinct CDR3 sequences, around 29% seen once. These receptors' targets are unknown. The specimen comprised cultured CD8+ T cells from PBMCs, sampled from culture after CMV antigen stimulation. These receptor sequences come from a human donor in good health (CMV status not recorded). Some clones in this sample may be carry-over from other donors' samples.

Only a few counts were recorded for this clonotype. The V call is TRBV20-1, the J call TRBJ2-7; 8 nucleotides line up with TRBD1. This CDR3 is 18 amino acids long. Trimming removed 3 bases from V and 2 bases from J; junction bases left unmatched: 18. Germline CDR1 and CDR2: DFQATT and SNEGSKA (reference sequence). DNA for the CDR3: TGCAGTGCTAGGATGGAGACAGGGGACGATGGAGAGGCCTACGAGCAGTACGTC. Encoded protein: CSARMETGDDGEAYEQYV.

The genes are TRBV27 and TRBJ2-3; 8 nucleotides match TRBD2. CDR1 and CDR2 from the germline V gene are MNHEY and SMNVEV (reference sequence). Trimming took 2 bases from V and 2 from J; bases not matched to a gene: 9. This CDR3 is built from 17 residues. The CDR3 region is CASSLGPLAGHTDTQYF. CDR3 coding DNA: TGTGCCAGCAGTTTAGGCCCTCTAGCGGGCCACACAGATACGCAGTATTTT.

This clonotype was observed a handful of times. The V and J genes are TRBV27 and TRBJ1-2, with 7 bases aligning to TRBD1. In germline, CDR1 is MNHEY, CDR2 SMNVEV (reference sequence). V lost 8 bases and J lost 8; bases outside the gene matches: 14. The CDR3 is made up of 14 amino acids. Here the CDR3 DNA reads TGTGCCAGCGCCGCCGGAACAGGGGTTTTCGGCTACACCTTC. This encodes CASAAGTGVFGYTF.

This clonotype appeared many times. V and J are TRBV7-6 and TRBJ2-1; possible D gene TRBD2, 6 bases. V lost 5 bases to trimming and J lost 1 base, with 15 bases between them. This CDR3 is 16 amino acids long. The germline CDR1 and CDR2 sequences are SGHVS and FNYEAQ. The CDR3 coding sequence is TGTGCCAGCAGCCCGTGGAGGGATTCATCCTACAATGAGCAGTTCTTC. This codes for CASSPWRDSSYNEQFF.

The table lists this clonotype with many counts. V usage is TRBV7-9 and J usage is TRBJ2-4, with TRBD1 matching 10 bases. The germline V gene has CDR1 SEHNR and CDR2 FQNEAQ (reference sequence). CDR3 length: 17 residues. The J segment lost 7 bases and the V segment lost 5 bases, leaving 14 bases of the junction unmatched. CDR3 protein: CASSAWVSTGGFNIQYF. CDR3 sequence (DNA): TGTGCCAGCAGCGCATGGGTATCGACAGGGGGCTTCAACATTCAGTACTTC.

This rearrangement joins TRBV6-1 to TRBJ2-7, with D possibly TRBD2 on 7 matching bases. The CDR3 is 15 amino acids. V was trimmed by 1 base and J by 0 bases, leaving 10 bases between them. In germline, CDR1 is MNHNS, CDR2 SASEGT. The DNA of the CDR3 is TGTGCCAGCAGTGAAGGGGGGGGACACTCCTACGAGCAGTACGTC. This codes for CASSEGGGHSYEQYV.

This clonotype was seen more than once but under ten times. The chain is built from TRBV7-8 and TRBJ2-2, with D perhaps matching TRBD1 (5 bases). Trimming shortened V by 5 bases and J by 0 bases, and 10 bases separated the two germline ends. Germline lookup yields CDR1 SGHVS and CDR2 FQNEAQ. The CDR3 runs to 15 residues. The CDR3 spells CASSDRLSNTGELFF. The CDR3 bases are TGTGCCAGCAGCGACAGACTGTCGAACACCGGGGAGCTGTTTTTT.

The rearrangement joins TRBV2 to TRBJ2-1, with D hard to call. The CDR3 runs 14 residues. The germline CDR1 and CDR2 sequences are SNHLY and FYNNEI. V shed 3 bases and J shed 2 bases, with 8 bases lying between them. The CDR3 sequence is CASSDRYPYNEQFF. The CDR3 nucleotides are TGTGCCAGCAGTGACCGTTACCCCTACAATGAGCAGTTCTTC.

This clonotype has more than one count but fewer than ten. V and J are TRBV6-5 and TRBJ2-7, with D perhaps matching TRBD1 (6 bases). V was cut by 6 bases and J by 2 bases, with 14 bases left in between. CDR1 is MNHEY, CDR2 SVGAGI, per germline. The CDR3 contains 14 residues. The CDR3 reads CASSPGGGPYEQYV. For the CDR3, the DNA is TGTGCCAGCAGCCCTGGTGGGGGCCCCTACGAGCAGTACGTC.

The chain couples TRBV20-1 to TRBJ1-5; D unresolved. CDR1 is DFQATT, CDR2 SNEGSKA, per germline (reference sequence). CDR3 size: 13 residues. V was shortened by 3 bases and J by 4 bases, with 10 bases between the two germline ends. As DNA, the CDR3 is TGCAGTGCTAGGATACGGGAAAATCAGCCCCAGCATTTT. Translating gives CSARIRENQPQHF.

With respect to this clonotype: A much larger clone is a single base away; this may be a read error. The chain couples TRBV7-4 to TRBJ2-7; perhaps TRBD1 as D (5 bases). Germline CDR1 and CDR2: SGHVT and SQSDAQ. V lost 3 bases and J 5 bases, leaving 14 bases between the germline ends. The CDR3 is 14 residues long. The CDR3 DNA sequence: TGTGCCAGCAGCTTGGATCCCGACAGCCACGAGCAGTACTTC. It encodes CASSLDPDSHEQYF.

This rearrangement joins TRBV7-9 to TRBJ2-6; D is ambiguous. The length of the CDR3 is 15 residues. The V gene's germline CDR1 is SEHNR and CDR2 FQNEAQ (reference sequence). The V and J ends lost 6 bases and 0 bases respectively, with 9 bases between them. The CDR3 DNA sequence: TGTGCCAGCAGTTCGACAATCTCTGGGGCCAACGTCCTGACTTTC. It is translated as CASSSTISGANVLTF.

This sequence joins TRBV24-1 and TRBJ2-5, with D perhaps TRBD1 or TRBD2 (7 bases each). This CDR3 is built from 13 residues. Trimming removed 9 bases from V and 1 base from J, with 11 bases in between. Per germline, CDR1 KGHDR and CDR2 SFDVKD. The CDR3 is CATAGDSQETQYF. Written as DNA, the CDR3 is TGTGCCACCGCGGGGGACAGCCAAGAGACCCAGTACTTC.

This chain connects TRBV4-2 to TRBJ1-5; D unclear. Germline CDR1 is LGHNA and CDR2 is YNFKEQ. CDR3 length: 14 amino acids. The ends were cut back, 4 bases at V and 3 bases at J, with 10 bases in the middle. CDR3 in DNA: TGTGCCAGCAGCCCGAGTAACCCCAATCAGCCCCAGCATTTT. This sequence encodes CASSPSNPNQPQHF.